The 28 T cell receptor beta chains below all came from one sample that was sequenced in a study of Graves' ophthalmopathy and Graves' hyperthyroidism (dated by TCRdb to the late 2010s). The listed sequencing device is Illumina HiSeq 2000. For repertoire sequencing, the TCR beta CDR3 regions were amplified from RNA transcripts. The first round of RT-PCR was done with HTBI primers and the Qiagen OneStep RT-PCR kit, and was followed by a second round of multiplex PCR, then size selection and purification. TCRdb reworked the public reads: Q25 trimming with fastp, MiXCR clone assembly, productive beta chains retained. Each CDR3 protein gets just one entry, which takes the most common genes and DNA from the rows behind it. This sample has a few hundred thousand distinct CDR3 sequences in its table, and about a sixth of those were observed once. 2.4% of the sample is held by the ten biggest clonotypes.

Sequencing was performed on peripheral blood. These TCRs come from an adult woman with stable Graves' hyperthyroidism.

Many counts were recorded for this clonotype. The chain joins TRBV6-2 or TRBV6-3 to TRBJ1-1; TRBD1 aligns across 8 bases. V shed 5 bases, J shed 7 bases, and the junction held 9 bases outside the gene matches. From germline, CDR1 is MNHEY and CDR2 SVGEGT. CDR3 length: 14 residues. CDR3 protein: CASSTTTGALEAFF. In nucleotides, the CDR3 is TGTGCCAGCAGTACCACGACAGGGGCCCTTGAAGCTTTCTTT.

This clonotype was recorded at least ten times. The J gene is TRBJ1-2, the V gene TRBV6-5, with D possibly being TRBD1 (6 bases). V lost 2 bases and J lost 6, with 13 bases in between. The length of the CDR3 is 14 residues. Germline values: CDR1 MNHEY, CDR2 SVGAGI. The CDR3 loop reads CASSYGRGLDGYTF. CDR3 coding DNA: TGTGCCAGCAGTTACGGTCGGGGGCTGGATGGCTACACCTTC.

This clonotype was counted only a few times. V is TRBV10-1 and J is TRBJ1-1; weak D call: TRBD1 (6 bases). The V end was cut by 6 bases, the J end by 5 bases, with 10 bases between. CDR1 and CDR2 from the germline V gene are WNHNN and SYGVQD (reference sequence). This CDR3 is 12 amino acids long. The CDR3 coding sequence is TGCGCCAGCAGCCGGGACACAACTGAAGCTTTCTTT. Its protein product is CASSRDTTEAFF.

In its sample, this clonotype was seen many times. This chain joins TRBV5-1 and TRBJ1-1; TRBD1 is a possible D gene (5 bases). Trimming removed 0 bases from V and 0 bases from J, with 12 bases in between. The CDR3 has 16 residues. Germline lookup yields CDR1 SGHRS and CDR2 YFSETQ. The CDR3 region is CASSLGGQGVNTEAFF. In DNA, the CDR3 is TGCGCCAGCAGCTTGGGAGGTCAGGGAGTGAACACTGAAGCTTTCTTT.

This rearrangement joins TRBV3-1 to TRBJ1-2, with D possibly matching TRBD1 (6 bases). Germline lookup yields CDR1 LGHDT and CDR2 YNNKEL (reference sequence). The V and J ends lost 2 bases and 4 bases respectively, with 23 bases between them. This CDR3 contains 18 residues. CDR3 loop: CASSQRGSATGPFYGYTF. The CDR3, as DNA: TGTGCCAGCAGCCAAAGGGGGTCTGCAACAGGACCATTCTATGGCTACACCTTC.

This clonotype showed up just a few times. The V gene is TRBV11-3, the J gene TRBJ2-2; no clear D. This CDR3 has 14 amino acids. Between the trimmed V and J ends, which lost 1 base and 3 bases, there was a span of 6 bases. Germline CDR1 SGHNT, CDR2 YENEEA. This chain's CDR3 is CASSLGPYTGELFF. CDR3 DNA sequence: TGTGCCAGCAGCTTAGGACCATACACCGGGGAGCTGTTTTTT.

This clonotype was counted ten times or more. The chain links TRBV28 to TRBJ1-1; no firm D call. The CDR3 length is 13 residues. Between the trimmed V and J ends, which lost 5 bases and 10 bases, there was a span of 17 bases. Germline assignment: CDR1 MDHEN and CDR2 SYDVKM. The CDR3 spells CASSPQQERGAFF. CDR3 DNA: TGTGCCAGCAGTCCACAGCAGGAACGGGGAGCTTTCTTT.

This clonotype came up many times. CDR3 sequence reads: CASSTVAGASTGELFF. CDR3 DNA sequence: TGTGCCAGCAGCACGGTAGCGGGAGCTTCCACCGGGGAGCTGTTTTTT. V gene TRBV11-1 combines with J gene TRBJ2-2; 9 bases are shared with TRBD2. Per the germline V gene, CDR1 is SGHAT and CDR2 is FQDESV (reference sequence). Trimming cost V 5 bases and J 4 bases; bases outside gene matches: 8. The CDR3 covers 16 residues. Looking up the rest from reference TRBV11-1 and TRBJ2-2 gives the full variable domain: EAEVAQSPRYKITEKSQAVAFWCDPISGHATLYWYRQILGQGPELLVQFQDESVVDDSQLPKDRFSAERLKGVDSTLKIQPAELGDSAMYLCASSTVAGASTGELFFGEGSRLTVL.

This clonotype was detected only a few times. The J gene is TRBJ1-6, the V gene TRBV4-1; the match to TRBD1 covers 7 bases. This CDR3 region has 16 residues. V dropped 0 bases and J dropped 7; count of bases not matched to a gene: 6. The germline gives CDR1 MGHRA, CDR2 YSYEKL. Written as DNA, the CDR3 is TGCGCCAGCAGCCAAGAAGCCCGACAGGGCAATTCACCCCTCCACTTT. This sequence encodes CASSQEARQGNSPLHF.

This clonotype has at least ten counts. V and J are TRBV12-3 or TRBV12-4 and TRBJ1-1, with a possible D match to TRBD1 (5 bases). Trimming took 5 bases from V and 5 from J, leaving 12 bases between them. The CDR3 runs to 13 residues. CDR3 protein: CASSPTRVTEAFF. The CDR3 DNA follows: TGTGCCAGCAGTCCTACCAGGGTAACTGAAGCTTTCTTT.

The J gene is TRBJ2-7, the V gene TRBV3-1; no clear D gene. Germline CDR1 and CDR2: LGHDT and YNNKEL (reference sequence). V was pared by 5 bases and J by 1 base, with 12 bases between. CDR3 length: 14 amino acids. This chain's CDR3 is CASSVVIDSYEQYF. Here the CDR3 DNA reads TGTGCCAGCAGCGTAGTCATAGATTCCTACGAGCAGTACTTC.

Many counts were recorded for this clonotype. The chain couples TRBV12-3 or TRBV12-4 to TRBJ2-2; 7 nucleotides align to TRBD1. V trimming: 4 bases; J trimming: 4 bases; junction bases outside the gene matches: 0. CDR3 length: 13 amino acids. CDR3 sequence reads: CASSSGGTGELFF. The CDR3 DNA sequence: TGTGCCAGCAGTTCAGGGGGCACCGGGGAGCTGTTTTTT.

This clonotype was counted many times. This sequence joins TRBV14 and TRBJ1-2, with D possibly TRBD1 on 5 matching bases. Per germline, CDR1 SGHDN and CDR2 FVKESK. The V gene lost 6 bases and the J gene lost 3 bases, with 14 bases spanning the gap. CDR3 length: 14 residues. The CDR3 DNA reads TGTGCCAGCAGTCAACTTGGGACGGACTATGGCTACACCTTC. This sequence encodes CASSQLGTDYGYTF.

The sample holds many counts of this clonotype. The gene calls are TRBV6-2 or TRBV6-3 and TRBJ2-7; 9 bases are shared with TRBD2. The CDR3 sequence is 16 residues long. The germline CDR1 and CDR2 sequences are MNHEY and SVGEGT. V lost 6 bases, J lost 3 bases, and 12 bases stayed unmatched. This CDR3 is CASSLTLAGEFYEQYF. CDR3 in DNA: TGTGCCAGCAGCTTGACCTTAGCGGGAGAGTTCTACGAGCAGTACTTC.

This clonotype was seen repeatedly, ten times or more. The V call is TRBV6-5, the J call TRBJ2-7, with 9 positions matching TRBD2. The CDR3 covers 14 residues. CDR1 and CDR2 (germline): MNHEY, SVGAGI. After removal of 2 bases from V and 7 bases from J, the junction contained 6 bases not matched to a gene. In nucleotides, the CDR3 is TGTGCCAGCAGTTACCCGGGACTAGCACGGGAGCAGTACTTC. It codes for CASSYPGLAREQYF.

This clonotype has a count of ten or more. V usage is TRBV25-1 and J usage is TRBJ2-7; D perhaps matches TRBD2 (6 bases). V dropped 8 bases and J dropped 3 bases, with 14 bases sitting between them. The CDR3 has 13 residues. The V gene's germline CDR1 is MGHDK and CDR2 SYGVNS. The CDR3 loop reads CASGSSGLYEQYF. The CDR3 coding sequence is TGTGCCAGCGGGTCCTCGGGACTCTACGAGCAGTACTTC.

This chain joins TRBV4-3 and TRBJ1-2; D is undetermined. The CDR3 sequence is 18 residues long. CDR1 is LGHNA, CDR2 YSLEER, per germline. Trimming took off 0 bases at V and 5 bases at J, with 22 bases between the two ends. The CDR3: CASSQDGPPLLSIYGYTF. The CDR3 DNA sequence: TGCGCCAGCAGCCAAGACGGGCCACCCTTACTATCGATTTATGGCTACACCTTC.

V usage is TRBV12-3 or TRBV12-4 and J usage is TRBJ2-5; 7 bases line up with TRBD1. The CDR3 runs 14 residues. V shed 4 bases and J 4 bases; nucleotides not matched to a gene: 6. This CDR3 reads CASSSGTAGETQYF. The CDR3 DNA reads TGTGCCAGCAGTTCCGGGACAGCCGGAGAGACCCAGTACTTC.

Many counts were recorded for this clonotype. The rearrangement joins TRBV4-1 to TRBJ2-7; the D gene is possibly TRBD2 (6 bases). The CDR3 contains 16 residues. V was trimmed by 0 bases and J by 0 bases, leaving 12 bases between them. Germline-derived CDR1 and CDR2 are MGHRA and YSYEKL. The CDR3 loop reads CASSQDASENSYEQYF. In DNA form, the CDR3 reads TGCGCCAGCAGCCAAGACGCTAGCGAGAACTCCTACGAGCAGTACTTC.

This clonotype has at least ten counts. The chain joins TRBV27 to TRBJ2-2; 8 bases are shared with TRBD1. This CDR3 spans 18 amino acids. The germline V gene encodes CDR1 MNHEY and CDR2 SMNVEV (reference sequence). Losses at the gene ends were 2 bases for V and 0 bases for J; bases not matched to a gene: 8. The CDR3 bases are TGTGCCAGCAGTTTAGATGTCCCGGGACAGGCGAACACCGGGGAGCTGTTTTTT. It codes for CASSLDVPGQANTGELFF.

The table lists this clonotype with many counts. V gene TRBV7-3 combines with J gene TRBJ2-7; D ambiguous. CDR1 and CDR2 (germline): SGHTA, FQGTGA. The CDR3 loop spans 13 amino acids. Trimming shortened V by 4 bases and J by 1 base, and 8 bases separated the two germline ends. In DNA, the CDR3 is TGTGCCAGCAGCTCACAATGGTCCTACGAGCAGTACTTC. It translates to CASSSQWSYEQYF.

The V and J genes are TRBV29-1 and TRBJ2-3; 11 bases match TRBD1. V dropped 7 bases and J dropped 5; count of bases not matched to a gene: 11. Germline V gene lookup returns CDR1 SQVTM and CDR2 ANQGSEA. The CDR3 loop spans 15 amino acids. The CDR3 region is CSAPWTGGALDTQYF. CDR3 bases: TGCAGCGCCCCCTGGACAGGGGGCGCCTTAGATACGCAGTATTTT.

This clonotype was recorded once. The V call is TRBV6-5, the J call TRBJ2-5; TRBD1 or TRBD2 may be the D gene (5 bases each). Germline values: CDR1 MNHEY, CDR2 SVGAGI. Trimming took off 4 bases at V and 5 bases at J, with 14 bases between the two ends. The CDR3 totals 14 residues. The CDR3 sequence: CASSSSGLAETQYF. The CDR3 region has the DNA TGTGCCAGCAGTTCGTCGGGGCTGGCGGAGACCCAGTACTTC.

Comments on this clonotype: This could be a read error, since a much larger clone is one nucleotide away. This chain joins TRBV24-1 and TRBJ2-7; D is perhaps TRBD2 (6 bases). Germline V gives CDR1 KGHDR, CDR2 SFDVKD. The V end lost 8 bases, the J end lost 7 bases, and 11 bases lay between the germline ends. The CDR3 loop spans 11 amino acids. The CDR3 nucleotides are TGTGCCACCAATGGTGGGAGGGAGCAGTACTTC. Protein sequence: CATNGGREQYF.

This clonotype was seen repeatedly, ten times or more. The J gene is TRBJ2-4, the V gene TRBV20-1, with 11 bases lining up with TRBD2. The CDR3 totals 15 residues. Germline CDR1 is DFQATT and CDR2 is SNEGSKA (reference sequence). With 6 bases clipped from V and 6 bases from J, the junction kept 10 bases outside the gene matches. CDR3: CSATLTSGTVNIQYF. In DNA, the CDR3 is TGCAGTGCAACCTTGACTAGCGGGACGGTAAACATTCAGTACTTC.

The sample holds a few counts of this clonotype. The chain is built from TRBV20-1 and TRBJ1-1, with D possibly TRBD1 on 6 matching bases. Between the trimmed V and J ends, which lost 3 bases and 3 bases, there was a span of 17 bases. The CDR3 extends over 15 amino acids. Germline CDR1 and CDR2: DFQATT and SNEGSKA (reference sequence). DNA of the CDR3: TGCAGTGCTAGGACCTCAGGGGTCCTGGACACTGAAGCTTTCTTT. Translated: CSARTSGVLDTEAFF.

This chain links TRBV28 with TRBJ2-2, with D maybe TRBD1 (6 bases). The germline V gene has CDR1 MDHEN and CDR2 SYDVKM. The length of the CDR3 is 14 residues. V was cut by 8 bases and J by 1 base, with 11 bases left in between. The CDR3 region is CASRKTGNTGELFF. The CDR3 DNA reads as TGTGCCAGCCGAAAGACAGGGAACACCGGGGAGCTGTTTTTT.

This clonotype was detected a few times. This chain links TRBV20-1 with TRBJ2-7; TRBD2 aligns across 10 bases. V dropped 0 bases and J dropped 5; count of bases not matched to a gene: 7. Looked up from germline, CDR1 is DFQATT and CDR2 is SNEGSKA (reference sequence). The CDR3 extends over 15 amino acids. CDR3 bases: TGCAGTGCTAGAGATCCTAGCGGGAGTCCCCACGAGCAGTACTTC. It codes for CSARDPSGSPHEQYF.